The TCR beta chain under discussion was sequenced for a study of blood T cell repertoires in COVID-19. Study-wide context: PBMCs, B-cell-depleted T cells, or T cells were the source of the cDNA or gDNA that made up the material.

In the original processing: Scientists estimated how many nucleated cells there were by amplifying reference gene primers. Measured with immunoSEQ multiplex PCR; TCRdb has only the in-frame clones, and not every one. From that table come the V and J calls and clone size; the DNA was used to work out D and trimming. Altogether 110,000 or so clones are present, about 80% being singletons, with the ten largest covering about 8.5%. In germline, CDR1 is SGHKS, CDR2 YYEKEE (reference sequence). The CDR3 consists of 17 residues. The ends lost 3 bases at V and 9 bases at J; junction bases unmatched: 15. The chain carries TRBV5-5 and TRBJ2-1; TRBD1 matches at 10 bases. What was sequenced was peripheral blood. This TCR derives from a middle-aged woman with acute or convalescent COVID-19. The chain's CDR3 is CASSSGVRQGASSEQFF. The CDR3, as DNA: TGTGCCAGCAGCTCGGGTGTTAGACAGGGGGCTAGCAGTGAGCAGTTCTTC.